This TCR beta chain was obtained from a study of T cells after yellow fever vaccination. Overall study findings and caveats: Most clones from primary vaccination resurfaced after the booster (roughly 96% CD4, 88% CD8). The secondary response was weaker, and its peak arrived faster, on day 5 versus 15.

There are 14 residues in the CDR3. The trim removed 4 bases at V and 4 bases at J, leaving 6 bases unmatched. Per the germline V gene, CDR1 is SGHAT and CDR2 is FQNNGV. The authors made TCR cDNA by 5'RACE template switching, adding a universal primer site and UMIs. TCRdb reanalysed the 5' RACE reads using MiXCR and keeps one entry per CDR3 protein. This sample carries about 260,000 distinct CDR3 sequences, 10% to 15% of them seen once, and the ten largest clones take 0.4% to 0.65%. Concerning this clonotype itself: The antigen remains unidentified.

The clonotype comes from a man younger than 40 who received the YFV17D yellow fever vaccine. The sample in question was CD4+ T cells sorted from PBMCs, obtained 45 days after the yellow fever booster vaccination. The chain employs TRBV11-2 and TRBJ2-5; 7 positions agree with TRBD2. The CDR3 DNA is TGTGCCAGCAGCTCGACTAGCCTCGGAGAGACCCAGTACTTC. The encoded protein is CASSSTSLGETQYF.